These T cell receptor beta chains were read from a single sample in a study of CD8 T cells in Susac syndrome. TCRdb called the immunoSEQ multiplex PCR reads again in MiXCR, with one record for every CDR3 protein. The sample records roughly 150,000 distinct CDR3 sequences, 92% being singletons. The sample consisted of CD4+ T cells from PBMCs. These receptors originate from a human donor in good health. The conserved cysteine and the conserved F or W are not part of the CDR3 here.

CDR3 protein: ASSLAPGAQQPQH; J gene: TRBJ1-5; V gene: TRBV5-1
CDR3 protein: ASSYFETAS; J gene: TRBJ1-2; V gene: TRBV6-9
CDR3 protein: ASSVARGGFYGYT; J gene: TRBJ1-2; V gene: TRBV9
CDR3 protein: ASSLPLRLGGVHNEQF; J gene: TRBJ2-1; V gene: TRBV7-9
CDR3 protein: ATQRGQPQH; J gene: TRBJ1-5; V gene: TRBV24-1
CDR3 protein: SVSGTEAF; J gene: TRBJ1-1; V gene: TRBV29-1
CDR3 protein: ASGKNRAPVNGYT; J gene: TRBJ1-2; V gene: TRBV6-5
CDR3 protein: ASSIQGHNEQF; J gene: TRBJ2-1; V gene: TRBV12-3/TRBV12-4
CDR3 protein: ASTRGNTGELF; J gene: TRBJ2-2; V gene: TRBV19
CDR3 protein: ASSPGTGGPSSSPLH; J gene: TRBJ1-6; V gene: TRBV12-3/TRBV12-4
CDR3 protein: ASSPRDRGYSGANVLT; J gene: TRBJ2-6; V gene: TRBV11-2
CDR3 protein: ASSQDLRGAYTDTQY; J gene: TRBJ2-3; V gene: TRBV4-3
CDR3 protein: AINRGGEETQY; J gene: TRBJ2-5; V gene: TRBV10-3
CDR3 protein: ASNPTGILSYEQY; J gene: TRBJ2-7; V gene: TRBV12-3/TRBV12-4
CDR3 protein: ASSFRSDRAEPQH; J gene: TRBJ1-5; V gene: TRBV7-2
CDR3 protein: ASSLGTTNTEAF; J gene: TRBJ1-1; V gene: TRBV5-6
CDR3 protein: ASSNPVYGYT; J gene: TRBJ1-2; V gene: TRBV21-1
CDR3 protein: ASSLSPPDTQY; J gene: TRBJ2-3; V gene: TRBV3-1
CDR3 protein: ASSLASGGSYNEQF; J gene: TRBJ2-1; V gene: TRBV7-2
CDR3 protein: ASTRTGAQETQY; J gene: TRBJ2-5; V gene: TRBV5-1
CDR3 protein: ASSQDVRDYGYT; J gene: TRBJ1-2; V gene: TRBV3-1
CDR3 protein: ATRVRGGQEKLF; J gene: TRBJ1-4; V gene: TRBV2
CDR3 protein: ASSQGSGLGTDTQY; J gene: TRBJ2-3; V gene: TRBV4-1
CDR3 protein: ASSGSSNEKLF; J gene: TRBJ1-4; V gene: TRBV9
CDR3 protein: SASRSGGTGELF; J gene: TRBJ2-2; V gene: TRBV20-1
CDR3 protein: ASSATLRGLYEQY; J gene: TRBJ2-7; V gene: TRBV19
CDR3 protein: ASSPWDRGLNSPLH; J gene: TRBJ1-6; V gene: TRBV7-9
CDR3 protein: SARGRRDRVEKLF; J gene: TRBJ1-4; V gene: TRBV20-1
CDR3 protein: ASSYSGGSGNTIY; J gene: TRBJ1-3; V gene: TRBV6-6
CDR3 protein: SAKIPAGSQETQY; J gene: TRBJ2-5; V gene: TRBV20-1
CDR3 protein: ASSFDNEQF; J gene: TRBJ2-1; V gene: TRBV11-2
CDR3 protein: ASSYEGLYSGANVLT; J gene: TRBJ2-6; V gene: TRBV5-1
CDR3 protein: ASSKNVAGGDEQF; J gene: TRBJ2-1; V gene: TRBV5-1
CDR3 protein: AWRPLQGGGETQY; J gene: TRBJ2-5; V gene: TRBV30
CDR3 protein: ASINGRSNTEAF; J gene: TRBJ1-1; V gene: TRBV6-5
CDR3 protein: ASSSQPGPSFLH; J gene: TRBJ1-6; V gene: TRBV7-2
CDR3 protein: SFLAVSSYEQY; J gene: TRBJ2-7; V gene: TRBV29-1
CDR3 protein: ASSHLASIGETQY; J gene: TRBJ2-5; V gene: TRBV3-1
CDR3 protein: ASSYRREIVGELF; J gene: TRBJ2-2; V gene: TRBV6-5
CDR3 protein: ASSVGGVPYEQY; J gene: TRBJ2-7; V gene: TRBV9
CDR3 protein: ATTDSGPNTGELF; J gene: TRBJ2-2; V gene: TRBV24-1
CDR3 protein: ASSYLDSGYT; J gene: TRBJ1-2; V gene: TRBV6-5
CDR3 protein: SVLRTGYEQY; J gene: TRBJ2-7; V gene: TRBV29-1
CDR3 protein: SGLAGRDTQY; J gene: TRBJ2-3; V gene: TRBV29-1
CDR3 protein: ASSLGTGAGGYEQY; J gene: TRBJ2-7; V gene: TRBV7-2
CDR3 protein: ASSPGRGRETQY; J gene: TRBJ2-5; V gene: TRBV18
CDR3 protein: ASSLVGATGELF; J gene: TRBJ2-2; V gene: TRBV7-2